The next 12 T cell receptor beta chains were all read from a single sample in a study of radiotherapy plus CTLA-4 blockade in lung cancer. Profiling relied on immunoSEQ multiplex PCR, and the TCRdb table lists in-frame clones only, not all of them. The data hold just under 60,000 clones, with 77% observed a single time. Sequencing used peripheral blood, obtained from a patient treated with radiotherapy plus ipilimumab. The origin of the receptors is a human donor with non-small cell lung cancer who had a partial response to radiotherapy plus ipilimumab.

The rearrangement uses TRBV7-9 and TRBJ2-7; tentatively, D is TRBD2 (5 bases). V was cut by 5 bases and J by 4 bases, with 15 bases left in between. Germline loops: CDR1 SEHNR, CDR2 FQNEAQ (reference sequence). The CDR3 is 14 residues long. This chain's CDR3 is CASSRLSSYYEQYF. The CDR3 DNA sequence: TGTGCCAGCAGCCGACTATCCTCCTATTACGAGCAGTACTTC.

V and J are TRBV5-1 and TRBJ1-1; 9 bases fit TRBD1. The junction had 9 bases not matched to a gene; V was cut back by 3 bases and J by 6 bases. Germline loops: CDR1 SGHRS, CDR2 YFSETQ. The CDR3 is made up of 15 amino acids. The CDR3 reads CASSWGGQGYAEAFF. The CDR3 region has the DNA TGCGCCAGCAGCTGGGGGGGACAGGGTTACGCTGAAGCTTTCTTT.

This clone was counted a few times. The V and J genes are TRBV6-6 and TRBJ1-4, with D unresolved. The CDR3 extends over 14 amino acids. Trimming took 0 bases from V and 8 from J, leaving 10 bases between them. Germline CDR1 MNHNY, CDR2 SVGAGI (reference sequence). The CDR3 protein is CASSYSGAGEKLFF. The CDR3 DNA reads as TGTGCCAGCAGTTACTCGGGCGCAGGCGAAAAACTGTTTTTT.

V usage is TRBV7-8 and J usage is TRBJ1-6, with TRBD1 matching over 8 bases. The ends lost 1 base at V and 6 bases at J; junction bases unmatched: 8. The CDR3 runs to 17 residues. Germline V gene sequence: CDR1 SGHVS, CDR2 FQNEAQ. CDR3 region: CASSLGDPGGFNSPLHF. The CDR3 DNA follows: TGTGCCAGCAGCTTAGGTGACCCAGGGGGCTTTAATTCACCCCTCCACTTT. The whole variable domain, filled in from reference TRBV7-8 and TRBJ1-6, reads GAGVSQSPRYKVAKRGQDVALRCDPISGHVSLFWYQQALGQGPEFLTYFQNEAQLDKSGLPSDRFFAERPEGSVSTLKIQRTQQEDSAVYLCASSLGDPGGFNSPLHFGNGTRLTVT.

This clone was seen only once. The V and J genes are TRBV27 and TRBJ2-5; perhaps TRBD2 as D (6 bases). Germline V CDR1 and CDR2: MNHEY, SMNVEV (reference sequence). The V end lost 6 bases, the J end lost 1 base, and 15 bases lay between the germline ends. This CDR3 comprises 15 residues. The CDR3 loop is CASSFAGLGQETQYF. The CDR3 DNA reads TGTGCCAGCAGCTTCGCGGGGCTGGGCCAAGAGACCCAGTACTTC.

This clone occurred a few times. The genes are TRBV5-1 and TRBJ2-2, with TRBD1 matching over 9 bases. Germline V gene data show CDR1 as SGHRS and CDR2 as YFSETQ. V dropped 4 bases and J dropped 1; count of bases not matched to a gene: 5. The CDR3 is 16 amino acids. CDR3 DNA: TGCGCCAGCAGCCACCGGACAGGGGAGAACACCGGGGAGCTGTTTTTT. The encoded protein is CASSHRTGENTGELFF.

The gene calls are TRBV6-5 and TRBJ2-5; TRBD2 agrees at 8 bases. The germline V gene encodes CDR1 MNHEY and CDR2 SVGAGI. This CDR3 comprises 15 residues. After removal of 5 bases from V and 7 bases from J, the junction contained 12 bases not matched to a gene. CDR3 residues: CASSPPGASGSTQYF. The CDR3 region has the DNA TGTGCCAGCAGTCCCCCAGGGGCTAGCGGGTCGACCCAGTACTTC.

The CDR3 sequence is CASSSGGAIPYGYTF. CDR3 coding DNA: TGTGCCAGCAGCTCGGGCGGGGCGATCCCTTATGGCTACACCTTC. The chain is built from TRBV7-3 and TRBJ1-2; tentatively, D is TRBD1 (5 bases). The ends were cut back, 4 bases at V and 5 bases at J, with 17 bases in the middle. The germline V gene has CDR1 SGHTA and CDR2 FQGTGA. The CDR3 covers 15 residues.

A note on this clone: The junction and the germline gene differ at one end; a read error may be behind it. The genes are TRBV5-1 and TRBJ2-5, with 7 bases lining up with TRBD2. Germline V gene data show CDR1 as SGHRS and CDR2 as YFSETQ. The CDR3 contains 14 residues. The CDR3 loop is CASSPGGNQEAQYF. The CDR3 DNA sequence: TGCGCCAGCAGCCCCGGGGGGAACCAAGAGGCCCAGTACTTC.

This chain links TRBV6-5 with TRBJ2-2; TRBD1 aligns across 9 bases. Germline trimming cut 0 bases from V and 4 bases from J; bases unmatched to any gene: 3. From germline, CDR1 is MNHEY and CDR2 SVGAGI. This CDR3 has 16 residues. The CDR3 reads CASSYSGTGSTGELFF. In DNA form, the CDR3 reads TGTGCCAGCAGTTACTCGGGGACAGGGTCCACCGGGGAGCTGTTTTTT.

V gene TRBV5-6 combines with J gene TRBJ2-2; D may be TRBD1 (5 bases). With 2 bases removed from V and 8 bases from J, the gap between germline ends came to 13 bases. The CDR3 totals 14 residues. The germline V gene has CDR1 SGHDT and CDR2 YYEEEE. The CDR3 sequence is CASSFAKGFGELFF. The CDR3 DNA reads TGTGCCAGCAGCTTCGCTAAGGGGTTTGGGGAGCTGTTTTTT.

This chain uses TRBV28 with TRBJ1-5; 7 bases are a match to TRBD1. This CDR3 region has 15 residues. CDR1 MDHEN and CDR2 SYDVKM come from the germline V gene. Losses at the gene ends were 3 bases for V and 1 base for J; bases not matched to a gene: 3. CDR3 bases: TGTGCCAGCAGTTTCCCAGGGGGAAGCAATCAGCCCCAGCATTTT. This translates into CASSFPGGSNQPQHF.